A selection of T cell receptor beta chains follows, all from one sample in a study of cytotoxic CD8 clonotypes in ibrutinib-treated CLL. Using immunoSEQ multiplex PCR, the repertoire was profiled, and TCRdb retains in-frame clones only, with some absent. The sample records 160,000 or so clones, roughly 80% being singletons. Sequencing was performed on PBMCs, taken after 12 months of ibrutinib treatment. All receptors derive from a human donor with chronic lymphocytic leukemia. Each CDR3 is given with its conserved first and last residue. A D gene is named only where the DNA matches it firmly. Clone size is given for some rows only: seen once, a few or many times, or a class if the clone is expanded.

v_call	j_call	cdr3_length	d_call	clone_size	cdr3_nt	cdr3_aa
TRBV14	TRBJ2-1	18	TRBD1	NA	TGTGCCAGCAGCCAAGTTTATAGCTTTGGGACAGGGGTAGATGAGCAGTTCTTC	CASSQVYSFGTGVDEQFF
TRBV19	TRBJ2-1	18	NA	NA	TGTGCCAGTAGTATAGCCCCGGACTGGCGAAGCTCCTACAATGAGCAGTTCTTC	CASSIAPDWRSSYNEQFF
TRBV7-2	TRBJ2-1	11	NA	few	TGTGCCAGCAGCCCTACAAGGGTGCAGTTCTTC	CASSPTRVQFF
TRBV6-6	TRBJ2-3	15	NA	NA	TGTGCCAGCAGTTATTCCAGTTCTAGCCAGTATACGCAGTATTTT	CASSYSSSSQYTQYF
TRBV7-2	TRBJ1-1	13	NA	NA	TGTGCCAGCAGCTTGGGGTTTGGCACTGAAGCTTTCTTT	CASSLGFGTEAFF
TRBV19	TRBJ1-1	15	NA	NA	TGTGCCAGTAGTATAGCCGGGAACCTGAACACTGAAGCTTTCTTT	CASSIAGNLNTEAFF
TRBV4-3	TRBJ1-2	16	NA	NA	TGCGCCAGCAGCCAAGACATAGGCAGGGGAAACTATGGCTACACCTTC	CASSQDIGRGNYGYTF
TRBV2	TRBJ1-5	16	NA	NA	TGTGCCAGCAGTGAAGCGGGGGGGCTTCGCAATCAGCCCCAGCATTTT	CASSEAGGLRNQPQHF
TRBV5-1	TRBJ2-2	14	NA	NA	TGCGCCAGCAGAAGAAGCGGCCCTACCGGGGAGCTGTTTTTT	CASRRSGPTGELFF
TRBV5-5	TRBJ2-5	14	TRBD1	few	TGTGCCAGCAGCTTGGGGACAGGGAAAGAGACCCAGTACTTC	CASSLGTGKETQYF
TRBV7-2	TRBJ1-5	13	NA	NA	TGTGCCAGCAGCTCCCACGGGAATCAGCCCCAGCATTTT	CASSSHGNQPQHF
TRBV4-1	TRBJ2-3	18	TRBD2	NA	TGCGCCAGCAGCCAACTAATCGGGACTAGCGGGGGGATAGATACGCAGTATTTT	CASSQLIGTSGGIDTQYF
TRBV19	TRBJ1-2	10	NA	NA	TGTGCCAGTATATGGAAAGGCTACACCTTC	CASIWKGYTF
TRBV28	TRBJ2-1	16	NA	NA	TGTGCCAGCCCCCCAAGCGGCACGAGTGGTTACAATGAGCAGTTCTTC	CASPPSGTSGYNEQFF
TRBV10-3	TRBJ2-1	16	NA	NA	TGTGCCATCAGTGAGGTAGGACAGCGGGGTCACAATGAGCAGTTCTTC	CAISEVGQRGHNEQFF
TRBV30	TRBJ1-2	15	TRBD1	NA	TGTGCCTGGAAGGGGGCGGAGATGTTTAACTATGGCTACACCTTC	CAWKGAEMFNYGYTF
TRBV28	TRBJ1-2	16	TRBD1	NA	TGTGCCAGCAGTCTAGAAACAGTCAGGGGGCAGAATGGCTACACCTTC	CASSLETVRGQNGYTF
TRBV5-1	TRBJ2-7	14	TRBD1	NA	TGCGCCAGCAGCTCCGCAGGGACAGACTACGAGCAGTACTTC	CASSSAGTDYEQYF
TRBV18	TRBJ2-3	16	NA	NA	TGTGCCAGCTCACCACAGCAGGGCCCGGGGACAGATACGCAGTATTTT	CASSPQQGPGTDTQYF
TRBV6-4	TRBJ2-5	15	NA	NA	TGTGCCAGCAGTGACTCGACGGGGCGTAGGGAGACCCAGTACTTC	CASSDSTGRRETQYF
TRBV28	TRBJ2-7	14	TRBD1	NA	TGTGCCAGCAGGACGGGACAGGGTGGCTACGAGCAGTACTTC	CASRTGQGGYEQYF
TRBV5-4	TRBJ1-5	16	TRBD1	once	TGTGCCAGCAGCTTGGATGGATGGACAGGGGGCAAGCCCCAGCATTTT	CASSLDGWTGGKPQHF
TRBV5-4	TRBJ1-4	14	TRBD1	NA	TGTGCCAGTCGACAGGGTGCAACTAATGAAAAACTGTTTTTT	CASRQGATNEKLFF
TRBV4-1	TRBJ2-7	16	TRBD1	NA	TGCGCCAGCAGCCAGTTCCTCACCGGGACAGGGGACGAGCAGTACTTC	CASSQFLTGTGDEQYF
TRBV7-3	TRBJ2-2	16	TRBD2	NA	TGTGCCAGCAGCACACCTAGCGGGGGTGGGTCCGGGGAGCTGTTTTTT	CASSTPSGGGSGELFF
TRBV11-2	TRBJ1-2	13	NA	NA	TGTGCCAGCAGCTTAGACAGGGGAGCGGGGTACACCTTC	CASSLDRGAGYTF
TRBV28	TRBJ2-7	14	TRBD1	NA	TGTGCCAGCAGCAGACAGGGTGCCACCTACGAGCAGTACTTC	CASSRQGATYEQYF
TRBV19	TRBJ1-5	14	NA	NA	TGTGCCAGTAGTATAGAGGGGGGCAATCAGCCCCAGCATTTT	CASSIEGGNQPQHF
TRBV29-1	TRBJ2-1	12	NA	NA	TGCAGCGTTGGGAGACTAGGGCTTGAGCAGTTCTTC	CSVGRLGLEQFF
TRBV7-3	TRBJ1-1	14	TRBD1	once	TGTGCCAGCAGCCTGAGGGACAGGAACACTGAAGCTTTCTTT	CASSLRDRNTEAFF
TRBV5-1	TRBJ2-6	16	NA	NA	TGCGCCAGCAGACGAGCTCAGGAGTCTGGGGCCAACGTCCTGACTTTC	CASRRAQESGANVLTF
TRBV6-6	TRBJ2-7	13	TRBD2	NA	TGTGCCAGCAGTCCTAGCGGTTCCTCCGAGCAGTACTTC	CASSPSGSSEQYF
TRBV15	TRBJ2-5	14	NA	NA	TGTGCCACCAGCAGGAGAGGCCAGGTTGAAACCCAGTACTTC	CATSRRGQVETQYF
TRBV10-3	TRBJ2-7	15	NA	once	TGTGCCATCAGTGAGTCCAGGGACGGAGCCTACGAGCAGTACTTC	CAISESRDGAYEQYF
TRBV27	TRBJ1-1	13	NA	NA	TGTGCCAGCAGTTTCGGCAGGAGTTCTGAAGCTTTCTTT	CASSFGRSSEAFF
TRBV6-1	TRBJ2-7	15	TRBD1	NA	TGTGCCAGCAGTTCCCCGGGACAGGGGGCCTACGAGCAGTACTTC	CASSSPGQGAYEQYF
TRBV28	TRBJ1-4	14	NA	NA	TGTGCCAGCACCCCGGACAGAGCTAATGAAAAACTGTTTTTT	CASTPDRANEKLFF